In its sample, the clone carrying this T cell receptor beta chain was seen a few times. The antigen is unknown. With 5 bases removed from V and 2 bases from J, the gap between germline ends came to 6 bases. CDR3 length: 11 amino acids. Germline values: CDR1 DFQATT, CDR2 SNEGSKA (reference sequence). The sample is drawn from a study of T cell responses to AZD1222 COVID-19 vaccine. The study's findings and limits: In all cases, repertoires were sampled only after the peak T cell response.

Some clones are missing from TCRdb's copy, which holds only in-frame ones; the method was immunoSEQ multiplex PCR. The sample yields about 150,000 clones, around 90% seen once. Second-dose schedules of about 4 or about 12 weeks were combined. The material was peripheral blood, obtained 28 days after the second AZD1222 dose. The chain combines TRBV20-1 with TRBJ1-1; D possibly corresponds to TRBD1 (5 bases). The sequence derives from an adult who received the AZD1222 COVID-19 vaccine. In DNA form, the CDR3 reads TGCAGTGCTCAGGGAAACACTGAAGCTTTCTTT. It yields the protein CSAQGNTEAFF.